Below, 7 T cell receptor beta chains from the same sample are listed, as sequenced in a study of T-cell memory formation after mild COVID-19. Via MiXCR, TCRdb re-called the 5' RACE reads, giving one row per CDR3 protein. The profile shows about 130,000 distinct CDR3 sequences, about 5.9% of them singletons. Sequenced input: PBMCs or a T cell subset sorted from them (not recorded which). The receptor set was obtained from an adult woman who had mild COVID-19 (a few samples of this study predate the infection). Cell type and time point are not known.

This clonotype has a count of ten or more. V and J are TRBV20-1 and TRBJ2-7; the D is unclear. The germline V and J ends were trimmed by 0 bases and 2 bases, with 11 bases remaining between them. The germline V gene has CDR1 DFQATT and CDR2 SNEGSKA (reference sequence). This CDR3 region has 14 residues. The CDR3 here is CSARDPGITYEQYF. CDR3 nucleotide sequence: TGCAGTGCTAGAGATCCCGGCATCACCTACGAGCAGTACTTC.

This clonotype has at least ten counts. This sequence joins TRBV20-1 and TRBJ2-7; 11 nucleotides line up with TRBD2. The J segment lost 6 bases and the V segment lost 8 bases, leaving 6 bases of the junction unmatched. The CDR3 spans 12 residues. Germline assignment: CDR1 DFQATT and CDR2 SNEGSKA (reference sequence). CDR3 coding DNA: TGCAGTTTACTAGCGGGAGCAGGCGAGCAGTACTTC. Amino acid sequence: CSLLAGAGEQYF.

This clonotype was counted only a few times. The chain employs TRBV9 and TRBJ1-5; D ambiguous. This CDR3 comprises 13 residues. The V and J ends lost 5 bases and 5 bases respectively, with 11 bases between them. Germline CDR1 is SGDLS and CDR2 is YYNGEE. For the CDR3, the DNA is TGTGCCAGCAGTCCGAGGGTCGATCAGCCCCAGCATTTT. Amino acids: CASSPRVDQPQHF.

This clonotype was detected ten times or more. The rearrangement uses TRBV11-2 and TRBJ1-1; TRBD1 agrees at 7 bases. The germline V gene encodes CDR1 SGHAT and CDR2 FQNNGV. The ends lost 2 bases at V and 2 bases at J; junction bases unmatched: 5. This CDR3 comprises 15 residues. The CDR3 DNA is TGTGCCAGCAGCTTAACGACAGGGACCAACACTGAAGCTTTCTTT. It encodes CASSLTTGTNTEAFF.

The V gene is TRBV4-1, the J gene TRBJ2-7; possibly TRBD1 for D (6 bases). Trimming took off 4 bases at V and 3 bases at J, with 13 bases between the two ends. The CDR3 spans 14 residues. CDR1 is MGHRA, CDR2 YSYEKL, per germline. The DNA for the CDR3 is TGCGCCAGCAGCCGACCTGGACAGAGCTACGAGCAGTACTTC. Its protein is CASSRPGQSYEQYF.

This clonotype came up a few times. This CDR3 reads CASSYSGQGDGYGYTF. For the CDR3, the DNA is TGTGCCAGCAGTTACTCAGGACAGGGTGATGGGTATGGCTACACCTTC. The chain combines TRBV6-6 with TRBJ1-2; 8 bases align to TRBD1. With 0 bases clipped from V and 5 bases from J, the junction kept 8 bases outside the gene matches. Germline-derived CDR1 and CDR2 are MNHNY and SVGAGI (reference sequence). The CDR3 covers 16 residues.

This clonotype was picked up many times. J is TRBJ2-2 and V is TRBV20-1, with 7 nucleotides matching TRBD2. CDR1 and CDR2 from the germline V gene are DFQATT and SNEGSKA (reference sequence). V shed 6 bases and J 0 bases; nucleotides not matched to a gene: 4. CDR3 length equals 14 residues. Here the CDR3 DNA reads TGCAGTGCCTCCGGACTAGCGAACACCGGGGAGCTGTTTTTT. It yields the protein CSASGLANTGELFF.